This entry describes one T cell receptor beta chain. This sample was included in a study of control samples from healthy donors and cancer patients. V lost 4 bases and J lost 3, with 10 bases in between. Germline V lookup: CDR1 SGHTA, CDR2 FQGTGA. The CDR3 runs to 15 residues. The repertoire was sequenced with immunoSEQ multiplex PCR; TCRdb's copy has only in-frame clones and lacks some. The data show over 100,000 clones, about 87% seen once. The genes are TRBV7-3 and TRBJ2-6, with a weak D call TRBD2 (5 bases). This sequence was found in a man aged 40-49 years in good health. What was sequenced was blood. CDR3 DNA: TGTGCCAGCAGCTCCGGGGTCCTTGGGGCCAACGTCCTGACTTTC. It encodes CASSSGVLGANVLTF. The variable domain in full, completed from reference TRBV7-3 and TRBJ2-6, reads GAGVSQTPSNKVTEKGKYVELRCDPISGHTALYWYRQSLGQGPEFLIYFQGTGAADDSGLPNDRFFAVRPEGSVSTLKIQRTERGDSAVYLCASSSGVLGANVLTFGAGSRLTVL.